These T cell receptor beta chains were read from a single sample in a study of Ad26.COV2.S vaccination and SARS-CoV-2 variants. Sequencing used immunoSEQ multiplex PCR; TCRdb keeps in-frame clones, though not all of them. The sample yields 300,000 to 400,000 clones, more than 75% seen once. The source was peripheral blood, collected in a trial of Ad26.COV2.S vaccine versus placebo. Source of these receptors: a person between 18 and 59 years old who received the Ad26.COV2.S COVID-19 vaccine or a placebo. Both conserved end residues are part of each CDR3. The D gene is left open where the match is weak.

v_gene	d_gene	len	j_gene	CDR3nt	CDR3aa
TRBV7-6	TRBD1	14	TRBJ2-7	TGTGCCAGCAGCTTAGGAGGGGGCTTGTACGAGCAGTACTTC	CASSLGGGLYEQYF
TRBV29-1	TRBD1	13	TRBJ1-1	TGCAGCGCAAGACAGGGGGTTTGGACTGAAGCTTTCTTT	CSARQGVWTEAFF
TRBV9	.	16	TRBJ2-3	TGTGCCAGCAGCGTAGCCCAGGGGAGAGGGGCAGATACGCAGTATTTT	CASSVAQGRGADTQYF
TRBV7-8	.	15	TRBJ2-7	TGTGCCAGCAGCCTCGACTTAGACAGTTCCTACGAGCAGTACTTC	CASSLDLDSSYEQYF
TRBV10-3	.	13	TRBJ2-7	TGTGCCATCAAGGAAGGGCCTTCGGGGGAGCAGTACTTC	CAIKEGPSGEQYF
TRBV6-6	TRBD2	15	TRBJ2-3	TGTGCCAGCAGGGCTACTAGCGGGGACACAGATACGCAGTATTTT	CASRATSGDTDTQYF
TRBV7-8	.	14	TRBJ1-5	TGTGCCAGCAGCTCTACAAGGGAGAATCAGCCCCAGCATTTT	CASSSTRENQPQHF
TRBV30	.	15	TRBJ2-3	TGTGCCTGGGGTCCCGACGGGGCTGGCACAGATACGCAGTATTTT	CAWGPDGAGTDTQYF
TRBV3-1/TRBV3-2	.	15	TRBJ1-3	TGTGCCAGCAGTCAAGAGACAGTCTCTGGAAACACCATATATTTT	CASSQETVSGNTIYF
TRBV7-9	.	16	TRBJ2-2	TGTGCCAGCAGCTTGGCCCCTTCTTCAGTTCACCGGGAGCTGTTTTTT	CASSLAPSSVHRELFF
TRBV25-1	TRBD1	15	TRBJ1-3	TGTGCCAGCAGCGTTGACAGGGGGGTAGGAAACACCATATATTTT	CASSVDRGVGNTIYF
TRBV19	.	16	TRBJ1-1	TGTGCCAGTAGTATGGGGTCGCGGGGAAGGGACACTGAAGCTTTCTTT	CASSMGSRGRDTEAFF